A single T cell receptor (beta chain) is shown here with its context. Its antigen is unknown. The CDR3 runs to 12 residues. The junction had 3 bases not matched to a gene; V was cut back by 10 bases and J by 3 bases. The germline gives CDR1 SNHLY, CDR2 FYNNEI. The data derive from a study of blood T cells in healthy people across ages. Overall study context: T cells yielded about one barcoded beta molecule per two cells through template switching.

The amount of total RNA extracted per sample was at least 5.5 micrograms. Findings of the study overall: Researchers deemed the diversity estimates from one million T cells underestimates. Both naive CD4+ cell counts and diversity were greater in long-lived donors than in aged donors.

Together with a sample-barcoded 5' primer, a J-beta primer mix was included in a second PCR lasting roughly 6 to 12 cycles. TCRdb fed the 5' RACE reads into MiXCR, producing one record per CDR3 protein. The repertoire holds some 1,500,000 distinct CDR3 sequences, with 42% as singletons. The sample was blood. The rearrangement uses TRBV2 and TRBJ2-7; 10 bases align to TRBD1. This TCR was recovered from a woman under 30 in good health. CDR3 coding DNA: TGTGCCACGGACAGGGGGAGCTACGAGCAGTACTTC. It yields the protein CATDRGSYEQYF.